This passage covers 27 T cell receptor beta chains from one sample sequenced in a study of vaccination effects on CD4 cells after COVID-19. The table came from immunoSEQ multiplex PCR; TCRdb's copy has only in-frame clones and leaves some out. The sample has around 19,000 clones, 70% seen once. These receptors' targets are unknown. Pools of viral peptides were used by the ViraFEST assay to expand antigen-specific CD4+ T cells ahead of sequencing. Subsequent to a culture period of nine to ten days, CD4+ T cells were isolated. The sample consisted of CD4+ T cells from PBMCs cultured with HCoV-229E spike peptides, taken before COVID-19 vaccination. Receptor source: a human donor who received a COVID-19 vaccine.

V and J are TRBV30 and TRBJ2-5; D remains ambiguous. Germline loops: CDR1 GTSNPN, CDR2 SVGIG (reference sequence). This CDR3 has 11 residues. Trimming took 6 bases from V and 1 from J, leaving 6 bases between them. CDR3 coding DNA: TGTGCCTGTCGACCCCAAGAGACCCAGTACTTC. Its translation is CACRPQETQYF. The variable domain in full, with the rest retrieved from reference TRBV30 and TRBJ2-5, is SQTIHQWPATLVQPVGSPLSLECTVEGTSNPNLYWYRQAAGRGLQLLFYSVGIGQISSEVPQNLSASRPQDRQFILSSKKLLLSDSGFYLCACRPQETQYFGPGTRLLVL.

Comment on this clone: At one end, the junction sequence differs from germline, possibly due to a read error. Other nucleotide sequences from this sample produce the same CDR3. This chain uses TRBV29-1 with TRBJ1-5, with D unresolved. Germline V lookup: CDR1 SQVTM, CDR2 ANQGSEA. The CDR3 runs to 12 residues. Here the CDR3 DNA reads TGCAGCGTTGGACTCTCCAATCAGCCTCAGCATTTT. Protein product: CSVGLSNQPQHF.

The chain uses TRBV29-1 and TRBJ2-7, with TRBD1 identical over 9 bases. The CDR3 has 12 residues. With 6 bases clipped from V and 7 bases from J, the junction kept 7 bases outside the gene matches. Looked up from germline, CDR1 is SQVTM and CDR2 is ANQGSEA. The CDR3, as DNA: TGCAGCGTGCTAGACAGGGGGGTTGAGCAGTACTTC. Translation: CSVLDRGVEQYF.

V usage is TRBV5-4 and J usage is TRBJ2-1, with unresolved D. Germline values: CDR1 SGHNT, CDR2 YYREEE (reference sequence). CDR3 length equals 14 residues. Trimming removed 0 bases at V and 4 bases at J, with 8 bases between. CDR3 DNA: TGTGCCAGCAGCTTGGAGTCAGCTTACAATGAGCAGTTCTTC. Translation gives CASSLESAYNEQFF.

The chain uses TRBV7-9 and TRBJ1-4; D is uncertain. Germline loops: CDR1 SEHNR, CDR2 FQNEAQ (reference sequence). This CDR3 has 16 residues. Between the trimmed V and J ends, which lost 1 base and 0 bases, there was a span of 9 bases. In nucleotides, the CDR3 is TGTGCCAGCAGCTTAGTCCGTTGGGCAACTAATGAAAAACTGTTTTTT. Encoded protein: CASSLVRWATNEKLFF.

The chain uses TRBV7-2 and TRBJ1-2; D is unclear. The V gene lost 3 bases and the J gene lost 3 bases, with 11 bases spanning the gap. Germline assignment: CDR1 SGHTA and CDR2 FQGNSA. This CDR3 comprises 14 residues. This CDR3 reads CASSFSGIDYGYTF. The CDR3 DNA follows: TGTGCCAGCAGCTTCAGCGGGATCGACTATGGCTACACCTTC.

V gene TRBV30 combines with J gene TRBJ1-5; maybe TRBD1 (6 bases). The CDR3 runs 13 residues. Germline-derived CDR1 and CDR2 are GTSNPN and SVGIG (reference sequence). V lost 1 base to trimming and J lost 4 bases, with 8 bases between them. Here the CDR3 reads CAWSGTDNQPQHF. The DNA of the CDR3 is TGTGCCTGGAGTGGGACAGATAATCAGCCCCAGCATTTT.

In its sample, this clone was seen a few times. The rearrangement uses TRBV20-1 and TRBJ1-1; D unresolved. V lost 3 bases and J lost 5, with 13 bases in between. The CDR3 runs to 13 residues. CDR1 and CDR2 from the germline V gene are DFQATT and SNEGSKA (reference sequence). This CDR3 is CSASFQSGTEAFF. CDR3 coding DNA: TGCAGTGCTAGTTTCCAGTCGGGAACTGAAGCTTTCTTT.

The chain combines TRBV11-2 with TRBJ2-3; D not certain. Germline CDR1 SGHAT, CDR2 FQNNGV. The CDR3 has 12 amino acids. With 5 bases removed from V and 0 bases from J, the gap between germline ends came to 3 bases. CDR3 region: CASSPSTDTQYF. The CDR3 DNA sequence: TGTGCCAGCAGCCCGAGCACAGATACGCAGTATTTT.

This chain connects TRBV11-2 to TRBJ2-7, with 8 bases that match TRBD1. CDR3 length: 13 residues. Per germline, CDR1 SGHAT and CDR2 FQNNGV. V dropped 5 bases and J dropped 6; count of bases not matched to a gene: 6. CDR3 region: CASSQRQGSEQYF. The CDR3, as DNA: TGTGCCAGCAGCCAACGACAGGGGTCCGAGCAGTACTTC.

The V call is TRBV6-4, the J call TRBJ2-1, with 7 nucleotides matching TRBD2. Germline CDR1 reads MRHNA; CDR2 reads SNTAGT. CDR3 size: 15 residues. The J segment lost 6 bases and the V segment lost 0 bases, leaving 5 bases of the junction unmatched. CDR3 sequence: CASSDSGEGSNEQFF. In DNA form, the CDR3 reads TGTGCCAGCAGTGACTCGGGGGAGGGCAGCAATGAGCAGTTCTTC.

This CDR3 reads CASSVGSVPTDTQYF. As DNA, the CDR3 is TGTGCCAGCAGCGTAGGTAGCGTCCCCACAGATACGCAGTATTTT. The chain carries TRBV9 and TRBJ2-3; possibly TRBD2 for D (5 bases). V gave up 0 bases and J gave up 2 bases, with 10 bases separating them. Germline CDR1 is SGDLS and CDR2 is YYNGEE. CDR3 size: 15 residues.

This rearrangement joins TRBV5-1 to TRBJ2-3; 11 positions match TRBD2. Trimming removed 0 bases from V and 4 bases from J; junction bases left unmatched: 4. This CDR3 region has 16 residues. Germline V gene data show CDR1 as SGHRS and CDR2 as YFSETQ. The CDR3 nucleotides read TGCGCCAGCAGCTTGGCCCCTAGCGGGGGGTCAGATACGCAGTATTTT. This codes for CASSLAPSGGSDTQYF.

This chain uses TRBV6-4 with TRBJ1-6, with D maybe TRBD1 (5 bases). V lost 2 bases and J lost 9, with 11 bases in between. Per the germline V gene, CDR1 is MRHNA and CDR2 is SNTAGT. CDR3 length: 14 residues. The chain's CDR3 is CASSDAGVGSPLHF. The CDR3 coding sequence is TGTGCCAGCAGTGACGCGGGGGTCGGTTCACCCCTCCACTTT.

The genes are TRBV7-2 and TRBJ1-3, with TRBD1 matching over 7 bases. J lost 3 bases, V lost 5 bases, and 4 bases had no gene match. Germline V gene lookup returns CDR1 SGHTA and CDR2 FQGNSA. This CDR3 is built from 14 residues. This chain's CDR3 is CASSPPGGGNTIYF. Written as DNA, the CDR3 is TGTGCCAGCAGCCCCCCAGGGGGTGGAAACACCATATATTTT.

This clone was seen a few times. The V gene is TRBV7-9, the J gene TRBJ2-1; D remains unclear. V was trimmed by 8 bases and J by 9 bases, leaving 11 bases between them. The CDR3 is 11 amino acids. The V gene's germline CDR1 is SEHNR and CDR2 FQNEAQ (reference sequence). CDR3 protein: CASSTLVEQFF. The CDR3 DNA reads TGTGCCAGCTCCACCCTGGTTGAGCAGTTCTTC. The full variable domain, completed using reference TRBV7-9 and TRBJ2-1, is DTGVSQNPRHKITKRGQNVTFRCDPISEHNRLYWYRQTLGQGPEFLTYFQNEAQLEKSRLLSDRFSAERPKGSFSTLEIQRTEQGDSAMYLCASSTLVEQFFGPGTRLTVL.

V is TRBV5-6 and J is TRBJ1-3; the D gene is possibly TRBD1 (5 bases). From germline, CDR1 is SGHDT and CDR2 YYEEEE. Trimming shortened V by 4 bases and J by 8 bases, and 25 bases separated the two germline ends. This CDR3 has 17 residues. CDR3 loop: CASSPPRGDGGWDTIYF. For the CDR3, the DNA is TGTGCCAGCAGCCCCCCCAGAGGCGACGGGGGATGGGACACCATATATTTT.

V is TRBV30 and J is TRBJ1-1; 9 bases are a match to TRBD1. This CDR3 contains 12 residues. J lost 9 bases, V lost 4 bases, and 6 bases had no gene match. CDR1 and CDR2 (germline): GTSNPN, SVGIG (reference sequence). The CDR3 DNA is TGTGCCTGGAAAACAGGGGGCCCTAAAGCTTTCTTT. Protein sequence: CAWKTGGPKAFF.

This clone was observed a few times. The rearrangement links TRBV6-4 to TRBJ1-2, with D maybe TRBD1 (6 bases). V was cut by 0 bases and J by 8 bases, with 16 bases left in between. Germline loops: CDR1 MRHNA, CDR2 SNTAGT. The CDR3 is 15 residues long. This CDR3 is CASSDSIGGRAGYTF. The CDR3 DNA sequence: TGTGCCAGCAGTGACTCGATTGGGGGCCGGGCGGGCTACACCTTC.

The V call is TRBV6-5, the J call TRBJ1-1; 7 bases agree with TRBD1. The J segment lost 6 bases and the V segment lost 5 bases, leaving 9 bases of the junction unmatched. The CDR3 length is 14 residues. Per germline, CDR1 MNHEY and CDR2 SVGAGI. CDR3 in DNA: TGTGCCAGCAGTCCTGGGACAGCGGGAGCTGAAGCTTTCTTT. It is translated as CASSPGTAGAEAFF.

V gene TRBV29-1 combines with J gene TRBJ2-7; TRBD2 aligns across 10 bases. V shed 0 bases and J 2 bases; nucleotides not matched to a gene: 4. The germline V gene has CDR1 SQVTM and CDR2 ANQGSEA. The CDR3 runs 15 residues. The CDR3 bases are TGCAGCGTTGAAGATCTAGCGGGGGTCACCTACGAGCAGTACTTC. It codes for CSVEDLAGVTYEQYF.

The J gene is TRBJ2-5, the V gene TRBV9; 7 bases line up with TRBD1. Germline CDR1 is SGDLS and CDR2 is YYNGEE. The J segment lost 1 base and the V segment lost 3 bases, leaving 3 bases of the junction unmatched. The CDR3 is 14 residues long. This CDR3 is CASSGQGFQETQYF. DNA for the CDR3: TGTGCCAGCAGCGGACAGGGCTTCCAAGAGACCCAGTACTTC.

The J gene is TRBJ2-1, the V gene TRBV27; 10 nucleotides agree with TRBD1. CDR3 length: 14 amino acids. J gave up 9 bases and V 2 bases, and 4 bases lay outside the gene matches. Germline assignment: CDR1 MNHEY and CDR2 SMNVEV (reference sequence). The chain's CDR3 is CASSLTDRGGEQFF. The CDR3 coding sequence is TGTGCCAGCAGTTTAACGGACAGGGGGGGTGAGCAGTTCTTC.

This clone was recorded a few times. This rearrangement joins TRBV27 to TRBJ1-6; D unresolved. Germline V gene data show CDR1 as MNHEY and CDR2 as SMNVEV (reference sequence). This CDR3 spans 13 amino acids. Trimming took 4 bases from V and 4 from J, leaving 5 bases between them. CDR3 region: CASSSAYNSPLHF. In DNA form, the CDR3 reads TGTGCCAGCAGTTCCGCTTATAATTCACCCCTCCACTTT.

The chain combines TRBV4-1 with TRBJ2-3, with D hard to call. CDR1 and CDR2 (germline): MGHRA, YSYEKL. Trimming pared 1 base from V and 5 bases from J, leaving 4 bases between. The CDR3 runs to 12 residues. CDR3 DNA: TGCGCCAGCAGCCAAGGGATAGATACGCAGTATTTT. Protein sequence: CASSQGIDTQYF.

The V and J genes are TRBV2 and TRBJ1-5; 9 positions agree with TRBD1. The CDR3 has 14 residues. Per germline, CDR1 SNHLY and CDR2 FYNNEI. V lost 7 bases, J lost 4 bases, and 5 bases stayed unmatched. The CDR3 sequence is CASTRDRDNQPQHF. Written as DNA, the CDR3 is TGTGCCAGCACCCGGGACAGGGATAATCAGCCCCAGCATTTT.

V gene TRBV10-3 combines with J gene TRBJ2-5, with 7 bases fitting TRBD1. V was pared by 4 bases and J by 4 bases, with 15 bases of the junction left unmatched. CDR1 ENHRY and CDR2 SYGVKD come from the germline V gene. The CDR3 totals 17 residues. CDR3 region: CAISGGPRQGRGETQYF. As DNA, the CDR3 is TGTGCCATCAGTGGGGGGCCTAGACAGGGTCGGGGAGAGACCCAGTACTTC.